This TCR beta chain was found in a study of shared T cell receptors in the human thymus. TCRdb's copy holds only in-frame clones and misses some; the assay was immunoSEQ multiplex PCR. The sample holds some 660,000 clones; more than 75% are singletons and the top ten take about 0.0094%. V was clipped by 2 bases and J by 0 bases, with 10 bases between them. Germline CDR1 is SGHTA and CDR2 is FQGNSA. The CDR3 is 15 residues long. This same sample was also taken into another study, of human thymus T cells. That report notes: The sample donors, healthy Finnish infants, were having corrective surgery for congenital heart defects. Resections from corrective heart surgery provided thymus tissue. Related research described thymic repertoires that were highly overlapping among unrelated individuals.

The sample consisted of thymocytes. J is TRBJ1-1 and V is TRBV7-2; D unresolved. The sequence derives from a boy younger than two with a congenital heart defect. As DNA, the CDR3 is TGTGCCAGCAGCTTACCCACGGGTATGAACACTGAAGCTTTCTTT. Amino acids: CASSLPTGMNTEAFF.